This passage covers 14 T cell receptor beta chains from one sample sequenced in a study of blood T cell repertoires in COVID-19. Generated by immunoSEQ multiplex PCR, the TCRdb table keeps only in-frame clones and is missing some. The sample records 200,000 to 250,000 clones, 90% being singletons. The sequencing input was PBMCs or T cells enriched from blood (not recorded which). All receptors come from a man aged 25 to 40 who had been exposed to COVID-19.

This chain links TRBV25-1 with TRBJ1-1, with D hard to call. The CDR3 contains 13 residues. Germline V gene lookup returns CDR1 MGHDK and CDR2 SYGVNS. Trimming took off 0 bases at V and 10 bases at J, with 12 bases between the two ends. This CDR3 reads CASSEYMGGIAFF. The CDR3 nucleotides read TGTGCCAGCAGTGAATATATGGGAGGGATAGCTTTCTTT.

The chain has TRBV3-1 (or the pseudogene TRBV3-2) and TRBJ1-6, with a possible D match to TRBD1 (5 bases). This CDR3 region has 14 residues. CDR1 and CDR2 (germline): LGHDT, YNNKEL (reference sequence). The ends were cut back, 6 bases at V and 10 bases at J, with 16 bases in the middle. CDR3 residues: CASRPGGDVSPLHF. The CDR3 DNA sequence: TGTGCCAGCAGGCCAGGAGGGGATGTGTCACCCCTCCACTTT.

This clone has a handful of counts. The chain uses TRBV12-2 and TRBJ2-7; whether TRBD1, the table's D call, matches the DNA was not checked. TRBV12-2 is listed as a pseudogene. The CDR3 length is 16 residues. The CDR3 region has the DNA TGTGCAAGTCGCTTAGTAACCGGGACAGGGAGGGTCGAGCAGTACTTC. As protein: CASRLVTGTGRVEQYF.

This clone came up once. The CDR3 here is CASSPTGVNGYTF. The CDR3 DNA sequence: TGTGCCAGCAGCCCTACAGGGGTTAATGGCTACACCTTC. The J gene is TRBJ1-2, the V gene TRBV6-2 or TRBV6-3; 7 nucleotides line up with TRBD1. V lost 6 bases to trimming and J lost 6 bases; unmatched junction nucleotides: 7. CDR1 and CDR2 (germline): MNHEY, SVGEGT. CDR3 length: 13 residues.

The DNA of the CDR3 is TGCGCCAGCAGCTTGTACCTAGGGGGCGCCGCCGGGGAGCTGTTTTTT. Amino acid sequence: CASSLYLGGAAGELFF. The V gene is TRBV5-1, the J gene TRBJ2-2, with 7 bases fitting TRBD1. CDR3 length: 16 residues. Germline loops: CDR1 SGHRS, CDR2 YFSETQ. V was clipped by 1 base and J by 6 bases; unmatched bases: 9.

V usage is TRBV5-1 and J usage is TRBJ1-6; 9 positions agree with TRBD1. CDR3 length: 15 amino acids. The germline V gene has CDR1 SGHRS and CDR2 YFSETQ. V dropped 2 bases and J dropped 12; count of bases not matched to a gene: 9. DNA of the CDR3: TGCGCCAGCAGCTTCGGACAGGGGATTACGGTACCCCTCCACTTT. Translation: CASSFGQGITVPLHF. Complete variable domain (other parts from reference TRBV5-1 and TRBJ1-6): KAGVTQTPRYLIKTRGQQVTLSCSPISGHRSVSWYQQTPGQGLQFLFEYFSETQRNKGNFPGRFSGRQFSNSRSEMNVSTLELGDSALYLCASSFGQGITVPLHFGNGTRLTVT.

V usage is TRBV27 and J usage is TRBJ1-6; 7 nucleotides align to TRBD1. J lost 10 bases, V lost 4 bases, and 1 base had no gene match. Per the germline V gene, CDR1 is MNHEY and CDR2 is SMNVEV (reference sequence). This CDR3 is built from 12 residues. The CDR3 DNA follows: TGTGCCAGCAGTTGGACAGGATCACCCCTCCACTTT. Translated: CASSWTGSPLHF.

The V gene is TRBV23-1, the J gene TRBJ2-1; 10 positions match TRBD2. TRBV23-1 is an ORF; its function is uncertain. The junction had 16 bases not matched to a gene; V was cut back by 2 bases and J by 0 bases. This CDR3 contains 21 residues. The CDR3, as DNA: TGCGCCAGCAGTCAACCGACGAGCGGGGGGGCCACTCGAATCTCCTACAATGAGCAGTTCTTC. It yields the protein CASSQPTSGGATRISYNEQFF.

The chain recombines TRBV19 with TRBJ1-1, with 7 nucleotides matching TRBD1. Germline trimming cut 1 base from V and 4 bases from J; bases unmatched to any gene: 6. CDR1 and CDR2 from the germline V gene are LNHDA and SQIVND (reference sequence). CDR3 size: 15 residues. The CDR3 spells CASSIVGQRGTEAFF. For the CDR3, the DNA is TGTGCCAGTAGTATAGTGGGACAGAGGGGCACTGAAGCTTTCTTT.

This clone was detected only a few times. The chain recombines TRBV6-5 with TRBJ1-2; 8 nucleotides agree with TRBD1. Germline-derived CDR1 and CDR2 are MNHEY and SVGAGI. Germline trimming cut 2 bases from V and 7 bases from J; bases unmatched to any gene: 6. This CDR3 contains 14 residues. The CDR3 sequence is CASSYGDRPSGYTF. Here the CDR3 DNA reads TGTGCCAGCAGTTACGGGGACAGGCCTAGTGGCTACACCTTC.

V gene TRBV2 combines with J gene TRBJ2-7; D is perhaps TRBD1 (6 bases). This CDR3 region has 13 residues. Deletions cut 6 bases from V and 1 base from J, with 10 bases between. Looked up from germline, CDR1 is SNHLY and CDR2 is FYNNEI. The CDR3 DNA reads as TGTGCCAGCAGCAAACAGGGATCCTACGAGCAGTACTTC. This sequence encodes CASSKQGSYEQYF.

In its sample, this clone was seen once. The CDR3 DNA reads as TGTGCCAGCAGTGAGGGACAGGGTGCGAGGTCGGAGACCCAGTACTTC. Amino acids: CASSEGQGARSETQYF. The chain uses TRBV25-1 and TRBJ2-5; 9 nucleotides match TRBD1. Germline loops: CDR1 MGHDK, CDR2 SYGVNS. The CDR3 extends over 16 amino acids. J lost 5 bases, V lost 3 bases, and 10 bases had no gene match.

This chain links TRBV11-2 with TRBJ2-1, with 7 bases that match TRBD2. From germline, CDR1 is SGHAT and CDR2 FQNNGV. V shed 5 bases and J 8 bases; nucleotides not matched to a gene: 12. This CDR3 has 15 amino acids. The CDR3 loop is CASSPLGGDSDEQFF. The CDR3 region has the DNA TGTGCCAGCAGCCCCCTTGGGGGGGATTCCGATGAGCAGTTCTTC.

This chain connects TRBV15 to TRBJ1-4; D is uncertain. Per the germline V gene, CDR1 is LNHNV and CDR2 is YYDKDF (reference sequence). V was pared by 0 bases and J by 0 bases, with 17 bases between. CDR3 length: 19 residues. CDR3 DNA: TGTGCCACCAGCAGAGACGTCGGACGGTGGGAGGCAACTAATGAAAAACTGTTTTTT. Amino acids: CATSRDVGRWEATNEKLFF.